This T cell receptor beta chain originates from a study of shared clonotypes between healthy human individuals. Overall study: The cohort comprised a couple of women and a few men. Their ages spanned 18 to 49 years. Three plates were used per donor for CD4 naive, three for CD4 memory, two for CD8 naive and one for CD8 memory.

This CDR3 is 15 amino acids long. The junction had 6 bases not matched to a gene; V was cut back by 6 bases and J by 0 bases. Germline CDR1 and CDR2: MNHEY and SMNVEV (reference sequence). Original processing notes: Filtering differed for immunoSEQ, which gave only junction sequences without quality scores. Libraries were prepared by immunoSEQ multiplex PCR; TCRdb keeps only in-frame clonotypes and omits some of them. V, J and clone size reflect that table, while D and trimming were determined from the DNA. Of roughly 320,000 clones detected, around 86% appear once; the ten largest clones hold around 15%.

The chain uses TRBV27 and TRBJ2-3; 7 nucleotides agree with TRBD2. The sample was memory CD8+ T cells sorted from blood. Subset given: CD45RO+ cells pooled with CCR7-negative TemRA cells. The sequence was obtained from a man aged 18 to 30 in good health. CDR3 protein: CASSLTSYSTDTQYF. CDR3 nucleotide sequence: TGTGCCAGCAGCCTGACTAGCTATAGCACAGATACGCAGTATTTT.